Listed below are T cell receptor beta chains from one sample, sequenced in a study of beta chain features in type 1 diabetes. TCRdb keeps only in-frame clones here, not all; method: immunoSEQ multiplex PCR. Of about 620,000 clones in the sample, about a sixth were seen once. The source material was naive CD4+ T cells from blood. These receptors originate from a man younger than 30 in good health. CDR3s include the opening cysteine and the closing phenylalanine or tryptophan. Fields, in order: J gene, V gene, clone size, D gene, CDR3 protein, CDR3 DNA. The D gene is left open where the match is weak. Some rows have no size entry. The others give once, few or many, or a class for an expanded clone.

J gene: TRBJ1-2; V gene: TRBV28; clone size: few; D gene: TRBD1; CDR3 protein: CASSLWAGGNYGYTF; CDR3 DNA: TGTGCCAGCAGTTTATGGGCAGGGGGAAACTATGGCTACACCTTC
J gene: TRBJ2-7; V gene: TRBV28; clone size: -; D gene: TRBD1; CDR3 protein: CASSPFYRGYEQYF; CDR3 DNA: TGTGCCAGCAGTCCCTTCTACAGGGGTTACGAGCAGTACTTC
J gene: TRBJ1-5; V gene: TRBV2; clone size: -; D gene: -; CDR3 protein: CASSRLGNQPQHF; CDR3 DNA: TGTGCCAGCAGCCGTCTAGGGAATCAGCCCCAGCATTTT
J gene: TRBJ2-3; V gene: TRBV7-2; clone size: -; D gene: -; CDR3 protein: CASSLGQPTSTDTQYF; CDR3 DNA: TGTGCCAGCAGCTTAGGTCAGCCAACTAGCACAGATACGCAGTATTTT
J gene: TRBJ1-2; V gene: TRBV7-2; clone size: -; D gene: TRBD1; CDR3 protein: CASSARTGEFYGYTF; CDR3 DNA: TGTGCCAGCAGCGCAAGGACAGGGGAGTTTTATGGCTACACCTTC
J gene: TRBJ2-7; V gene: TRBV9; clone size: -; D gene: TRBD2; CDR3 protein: CASSVGGLKANYEQYF; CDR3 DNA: TGTGCCAGCAGCGTAGGGGGACTAAAAGCTAACTACGAGCAGTACTTC
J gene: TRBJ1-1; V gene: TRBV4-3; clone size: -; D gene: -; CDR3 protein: CASSQPGQRNTEAFF; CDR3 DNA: TGCGCCAGCAGCCAACCCGGACAGAGGAACACTGAAGCTTTCTTT
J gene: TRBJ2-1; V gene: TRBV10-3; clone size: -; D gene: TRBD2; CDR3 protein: CAIKASRLAAYNEQFF; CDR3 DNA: TGTGCCATCAAGGCATCAAGGCTAGCGGCCTACAATGAGCAGTTCTTC
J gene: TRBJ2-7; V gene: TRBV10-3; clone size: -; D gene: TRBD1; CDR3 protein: CAISEGTGQGTNEQYF; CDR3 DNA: TGTGCCATCAGTGAAGGGACGGGACAGGGGACCAACGAGCAGTACTTC
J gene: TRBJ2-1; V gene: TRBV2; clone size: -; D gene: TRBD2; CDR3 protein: CASSVDSGAYNEQFF; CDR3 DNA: TGTGCCAGCAGTGTAGATAGCGGGGCCTACAATGAGCAGTTCTTC
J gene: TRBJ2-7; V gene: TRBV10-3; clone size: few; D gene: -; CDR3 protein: CAISDTGWEQYF; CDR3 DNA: TGTGCCATCAGTGACACAGGGTGGGAGCAGTACTTC
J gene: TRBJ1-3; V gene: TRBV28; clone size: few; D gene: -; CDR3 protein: CASSLSATGNTIYF; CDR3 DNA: TGTGCCAGCAGTTTATCCGCAACCGGAAACACCATATATTTT
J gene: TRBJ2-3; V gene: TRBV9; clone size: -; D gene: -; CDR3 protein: CASSVGILNGDTQYF; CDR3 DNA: TGTGCCAGCAGCGTAGGGATCCTCAATGGAGATACGCAGTATTTT
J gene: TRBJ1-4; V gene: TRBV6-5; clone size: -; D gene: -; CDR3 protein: CASRVPGSEKLFF; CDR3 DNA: TGTGCCAGCAGGGTCCCGGGGAGTGAAAAACTGTTTTTT
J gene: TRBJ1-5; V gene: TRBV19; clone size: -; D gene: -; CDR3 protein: CASSMGGNQPQHF; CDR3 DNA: TGTGCCAGTAGTATGGGGGGCAATCAGCCCCAGCATTTT